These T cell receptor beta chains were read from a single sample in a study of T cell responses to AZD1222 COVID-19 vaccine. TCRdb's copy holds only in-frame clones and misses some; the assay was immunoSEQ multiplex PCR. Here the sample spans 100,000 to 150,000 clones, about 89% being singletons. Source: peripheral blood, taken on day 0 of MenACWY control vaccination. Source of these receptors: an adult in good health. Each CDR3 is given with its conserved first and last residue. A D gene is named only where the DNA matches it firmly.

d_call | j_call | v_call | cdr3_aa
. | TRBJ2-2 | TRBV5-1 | CASSTTGNTGELFF
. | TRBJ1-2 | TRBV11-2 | CASSLDGLGYTF
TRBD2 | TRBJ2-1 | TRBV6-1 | CASSEESRGGQQFF
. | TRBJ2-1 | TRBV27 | CASSGDSGEQFF
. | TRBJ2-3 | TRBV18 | CASSPNLGTDTQYF
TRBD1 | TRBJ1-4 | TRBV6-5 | CASSSPRTGNEKLFF
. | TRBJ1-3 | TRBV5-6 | CASSSLGNTIYF
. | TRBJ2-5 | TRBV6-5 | CASSYSPTTQETQYF
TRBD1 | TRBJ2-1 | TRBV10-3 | CAIRRHGTELYNEQFF
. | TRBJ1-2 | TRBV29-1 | CSVDFRGGGYGYTF
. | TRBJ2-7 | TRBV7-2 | CASSSDSNPLYEQYF
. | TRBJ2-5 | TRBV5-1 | CASSPTLGGEETQYF
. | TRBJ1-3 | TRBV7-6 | CASSLLSGAGNTIYF
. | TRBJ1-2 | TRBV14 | CASSQGYARGYGYTF
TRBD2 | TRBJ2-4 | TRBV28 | CATTPRGREGRGKNIQYF
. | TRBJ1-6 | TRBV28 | CASSFRGGSPLHF
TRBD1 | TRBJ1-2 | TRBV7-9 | CASSLGQGARGYTF
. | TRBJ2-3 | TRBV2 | CASSDNQDYTDTQYF
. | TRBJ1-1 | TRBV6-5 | CACDSMNTEAFF
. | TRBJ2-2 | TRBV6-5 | CASSYGFPGPAGELFF
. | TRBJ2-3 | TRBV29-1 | CSVALGTDTQYF
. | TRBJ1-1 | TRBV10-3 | CAISELENTEAFF
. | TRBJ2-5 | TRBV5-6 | CASSLVWTVREETQYF
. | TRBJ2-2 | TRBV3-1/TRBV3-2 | CASSKLDAGGTGELFF
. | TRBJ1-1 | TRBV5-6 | CASSLVGGMNTEAFF
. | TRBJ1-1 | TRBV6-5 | CASRPRGDTEAFF
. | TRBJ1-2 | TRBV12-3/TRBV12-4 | CASSRGVYYGYTF
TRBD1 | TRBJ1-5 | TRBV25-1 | CASSSGQGWINSNQPQHF
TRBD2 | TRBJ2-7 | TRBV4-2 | CASSQASGATSYEQYF